The rows below give T cell receptor beta chains drawn from one sample of a study of human T cells and chemical hapten exposure. TCRdb used MiXCR to reprocess the RACE reads, holding one entry per CDR3 protein. Of over 95,000 distinct CDR3 sequences detected, around 11% appear once; the ten largest clones hold over 2%. The input for sequencing was whole blood, taken in connection with sensitization to the hapten diphenylcyclopropenone (DPC). The receptor source for this set is a woman aged 40 to 50 with alopecia areata. Some clones in this sample may be carry-over from other donors' samples. CDR3s leave out the opening cysteine and the closing phenylalanine or tryptophan. The order of the fields is CDR3 protein, CDR3 length, V gene.

ASSLGRAGEQY 11 TRBV12-3/TRBV12-4
ASSWALNTEAF 11 TRBV9
ASRQQGTEQF 10 TRBV28
ASRKTGFTEAF 11 TRBV12-3/TRBV12-4
ASTLGDSFSGANVLT 15 TRBV11-2
SVGGQGSLQETQY 13 TRBV29-1
SASRQGHNSPLH 12 TRBV20-1
ASSSGTGATNEKLF 14 TRBV12-3/TRBV12-4
ASSYRTRHEQY 11 TRBV6-2/TRBV6-3
ASSLQTGTDTQY 12 TRBV9
ATSRDRNEQF 10 TRBV15
ASSRIRTQEGNTGELF 16 TRBV7-9
ASSPPAH 7 TRBV28
ASRGGLFNEQF 11 TRBV28
ASSLTRETQY 10 TRBV28
ASSQDNSGANVLT 13 TRBV4-3
ASSPDFTDTQY 11 TRBV6-2/TRBV6-3
ASSRAVIGNTGELF 14 TRBV5-4
ASSYDFGEKLF 11 TRBV6-6
ASSYSRYTGTGTPTY 15 TRBV6-5
SAQAQGDTQY 10 TRBV29-1
SAAPRAKNIQY 11 TRBV20-1
AISASTTTGSPYEQY 15 TRBV10-3
ASRVETEAF 9 TRBV5-1
ASSARGQWVRPYEQY 15 TRBV27
ASSLAGTGGTEAF 13 TRBV7-9
ASSLVSEKLF 10 TRBV7-9
ASSPDRNSPLH 11 TRBV6-2/TRBV6-3
ASSPGQGTMNTEAF 14 TRBV18
ASSFLAGTDTQY 12 TRBV28
ASTGSMGRGANVLT 14 TRBV28
ASSPPGFGTEAF 12 TRBV18
ASSQETSGSTDTQY 14 TRBV4-3
ASSPTSGRSPETQY 14 TRBV9
SVQRGLSATEAF 12 TRBV29-1
SARLANNQPQH 11 TRBV20-1
SGLEGVGYT 9 TRBV29-1
ASSSGVQETQY 11 TRBV12-3/TRBV12-4
SARGQADGYT 10 TRBV29-1
ASIKPGIPEAF 11 TRBV28
ASSFGTSGRAGEQY 14 TRBV11-1
SVLGTRAEAF 10 TRBV29-1
ASGPYEQY 8 TRBV28
ASSLGGVSEDTQY 13 TRBV5-4
ASSLKGIDTQY 11 TRBV7-9
ASTTWDRGGNIQY 13 TRBV27
ASSQVARLSYNSPLH 15 TRBV4-1